This paragraph covers one T cell receptor (beta chain) sequence. Sample time point: pretreatment peripheral blood. This specimen belongs to a study of PD-L1 blockade in urothelial cancer. Study-level information: Patients initiated atezolizumab at some point between 2013 and 2015 at 1,200 mg intravenously every 3 weeks. Samples came from 3 weeks, at the second dose, and 6 weeks into treatment. Across blood samples, T cells had a median count of approximately 130,000.

Sequencing used immunoSEQ multiplex PCR; TCRdb keeps in-frame clones, though not all of them. The sample lists under 55,000 clones, around 84% seen once, with around 3.2% in the top ten. This specimen consisted of PBMCs, obtained around atezolizumab (anti-PD-L1) treatment. The TCR sequence derives from a man aged 70 or older with urothelial cancer.

The CDR3 protein is CAWSGLAGGREQFF. In DNA, the CDR3 is TGTGCCTGGAGTGGTCTAGCGGGGGGGCGTGAGCAGTTCTTC. The V and J genes are TRBV30 and TRBJ2-1; 12 bases fit TRBD2. The CDR3 has 14 residues. V dropped 1 base and J dropped 9; count of bases not matched to a gene: 4. Germline loops: CDR1 GTSNPN, CDR2 SVGIG (reference sequence).